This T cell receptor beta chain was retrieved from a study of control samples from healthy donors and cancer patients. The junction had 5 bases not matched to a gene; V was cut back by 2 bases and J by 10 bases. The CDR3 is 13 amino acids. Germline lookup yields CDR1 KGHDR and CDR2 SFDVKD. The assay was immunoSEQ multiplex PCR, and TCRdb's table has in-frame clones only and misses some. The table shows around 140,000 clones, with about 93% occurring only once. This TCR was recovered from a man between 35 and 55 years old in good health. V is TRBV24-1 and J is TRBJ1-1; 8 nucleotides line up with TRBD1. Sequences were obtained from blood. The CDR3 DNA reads TGTGCCACCAGTGATTCGGGCGACAGGGGAGCTTTCTTT. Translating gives CATSDSGDRGAFF.